This T cell receptor (beta chain) was found in a study of blood T cell repertoires in COVID-19. Background on the study: T cells, B-cell-depleted T cells, or PBMCs supplied cDNA or gDNA.

Data came from immunoSEQ multiplex PCR; TCRdb stores just in-frame clones and leaves some out. The sample consists of roughly 92,000 clones, about nine tenths of them appearing once. Germline V gene lookup returns CDR1 SGHAT and CDR2 FQNNGV. The CDR3 totals 14 residues. Trimming removed 5 bases from V and 2 bases from J; junction bases left unmatched: 4. The chain has TRBV11-2 and TRBJ2-5; 8 bases are a match to TRBD2. The sequence was collected from a man between 45 and 60 years old with acute or convalescent COVID-19. Sequenced: peripheral blood. The CDR3 spells CASSRGGRQETQYF. Here the CDR3 DNA reads TGTGCCAGCAGCCGGGGGGGACGTCAAGAGACCCAGTACTTC.